These 24 T cell receptor beta chains came from one sample sequenced in a study of blood T cells in healthy people across ages. Combining a sample-barcoded 5' primer with a J-beta primer mix, a second PCR ran for 7 to 11 cycles. TCRdb reanalysed the 5' RACE reads using MiXCR and keeps one entry per CDR3 protein. The table has fewer than 1,000,000 distinct CDR3 sequences, about 42% seen once. The sequenced sample consisted of blood. The receptors stem from an elderly man in good health.

V and J are TRBV11-2 and TRBJ2-1; TRBD2 agrees at 8 bases. Germline loops: CDR1 SGHAT, CDR2 FQNNGV. The CDR3 contains 15 residues. Losses at the gene ends were 9 bases for V and 9 bases for J; bases not matched to a gene: 16. CDR3: CASTITGGPGTEQFF. The DNA of the CDR3 is TGTGCCAGTACAATTACGGGGGGGCCCGGGACTGAGCAGTTCTTC.

The chain recombines TRBV20-1 with TRBJ1-2; D ambiguous. V lost 0 bases, J lost 4 bases, and 9 bases lay in between. Germline V gene data show CDR1 as DFQATT and CDR2 as SNEGSKA (reference sequence). This CDR3 comprises 13 residues. CDR3: CSARDPNSYGYTF. The CDR3 DNA reads TGCAGTGCTAGAGACCCGAACAGCTATGGCTACACCTTC.

This sequence joins TRBV2 and TRBJ2-5; D not certain. V shed 5 bases and J shed 3 bases, with 10 bases lying between them. The CDR3 sequence is 13 residues long. The germline CDR1 and CDR2 sequences are SNHLY and FYNNEI. This CDR3 reads CASSMAREETQYF. CDR3 DNA: TGTGCCAGCAGTATGGCTAGGGAAGAGACCCAGTACTTC. Supplemented by reference TRBV2 and TRBJ2-5, the full variable domain reads EPEVTQTPSHQVTQMGQEVILRCVPISNHLYFYWYRQILGQKVEFLVSFYNNEISEKSEIFDDQFSVERPDGSNFTLKIRSTKLEDSAMYFCASSMAREETQYFGPGTRLLVL.

This clonotype is a singleton in its sample. V and J are TRBV12-3 or TRBV12-4 and TRBJ2-3, with TRBD1 matching 10 bases. CDR3 length equals 15 residues. After removal of 6 bases from V and 4 bases from J, the junction contained 7 bases not matched to a gene. Here the CDR3 reads CASRFWTGGADTQYF. CDR3 in DNA: TGTGCCAGCAGGTTTTGGACAGGGGGAGCAGATACGCAGTATTTT.

This clonotype was picked up a small number of times. CDR3 in amino acids: CASTRSSGGYNEQFF. Written as DNA, the CDR3 is TGTGCCAGCACTAGGTCTAGCGGGGGTTACAATGAGCAGTTCTTC. The chain links TRBV12-3 or TRBV12-4 to TRBJ2-1; 10 bases map to TRBD2. V shed 7 bases, J shed 4 bases, and the junction held 7 bases outside the gene matches. The CDR3 is made up of 15 amino acids.

This clonotype was seen a handful of times. The rearrangement joins TRBV6-5 to TRBJ2-7; 8 bases are shared with TRBD1. The germline V gene encodes CDR1 MNHEY and CDR2 SVGAGI. This CDR3 is 13 amino acids long. The V gene end was trimmed by 2 bases and the J gene end by 4 bases; junction bases not matched to a gene: 1. CDR3 sequence (DNA): TGTGCCAGCAGTTACGACAGGGGTTACGAGCAGTACTTC. The encoded protein is CASSYDRGYEQYF.

This chain connects TRBV12-3 or TRBV12-4 to TRBJ2-7; possibly TRBD2 for D (5 bases). Trimming stripped 5 bases from V and 4 bases from J, with 12 bases between. There are 13 residues in the CDR3. CDR3 sequence: CASSVFGSYEQYF. The CDR3 DNA sequence: TGTGCCAGCAGTGTCTTTGGGAGTTACGAGCAGTACTTC.

DNA for the CDR3: TGCGCCAGCAGCAAGGACAGGGGGAACACTGAAGCTTTCTTT. Residues: CASSKDRGNTEAFF. The gene calls are TRBV5-1 and TRBJ1-1; 9 nucleotides match TRBD1. Germline-derived CDR1 and CDR2 are SGHRS and YFSETQ. The V gene end was trimmed by 4 bases and the J gene end by 1 base; junction bases not matched to a gene: 2. The CDR3 totals 14 residues.

With respect to this clonotype: This clone may be a read error of a much larger clone one base away. CDR3 amino acids: CATSGDSLAEQYF. CDR3 bases: TGTGCCACCAGCGGGGACTCTCTGGCTGAGCAGTACTTC. This sequence joins TRBV15 and TRBJ2-5, with a weak D call TRBD2 (6 bases). The CDR3 is 13 amino acids. With 5 bases removed from V and 11 bases from J, the gap between germline ends came to 18 bases. CDR1 is LNHNV, CDR2 YYDKDF, per germline (reference sequence). The whole variable domain, remainder taken from reference TRBV15 and TRBJ2-5, is DAMVIQNPRYQVTQFGKPVTLSCSQTLNHNVMYWYQQKSSQAPKLLFHYYDKDFNNEADTPDNFQSRRPNTSFCFLDIRSPGLGDTAMYLCATSGDSLAEQYFGPGTRLLVL.

The count of this clonotype is one. The rearrangement joins TRBV9 to TRBJ2-3, with TRBD2 identical over 7 bases. The CDR3 is 12 amino acids. The trim removed 3 bases at V and 7 bases at J, leaving 2 bases unmatched. Germline loops: CDR1 SGDLS, CDR2 YYNGEE. For the CDR3, the DNA is TGTGCCAGCAGCGCCGGGGGGTATACGCAGTATTTT. This translates into CASSAGGYTQYF.

The CDR3 spells CASRYVLAADTQYF. Here the CDR3 DNA reads TGTGCCAGCAGGTACGTTTTAGCCGCAGATACGCAGTATTTT. The chain uses TRBV6-2 or TRBV6-3 and TRBJ2-3, with D unclear. This CDR3 spans 14 amino acids. Germline V lookup: CDR1 MNHEY, CDR2 SVGEGT. Trimming pared 6 bases from V and 4 bases from J, leaving 14 bases between.

This clonotype was found a few times. The chain has TRBV10-3 and TRBJ2-1, with 7 positions matching TRBD2. Unmatched junction bases numbered 7, after V lost 7 bases and J lost 7 bases. The CDR3 sequence is 13 residues long. The germline CDR1 and CDR2 sequences are ENHRY and SYGVKD. The CDR3 DNA follows: TGTGCCATCACGGGAGGTTTAGATAATGAGCAGTTCTTC. Protein product: CAITGGLDNEQFF.

The genes are TRBV6-1 and TRBJ2-7; TRBD2 matches at 13 bases. The junction had 12 bases not matched to a gene; V was cut back by 7 bases and J by 3 bases. Germline CDR1 reads MNHNS; CDR2 reads SASEGT. The CDR3 contains 17 residues. The CDR3 DNA is TGTGCCAGCACCCAATGGACTAGCGGGGGAATATTCTACGAGCAGTACTTC. This translates into CASTQWTSGGIFYEQYF.

There are a few counts of this clonotype. The chain carries TRBV7-2 and TRBJ1-2; D is ambiguous. The CDR3 runs to 15 residues. Germline V lookup: CDR1 SGHTA, CDR2 FQGNSA. Trimming left V 3 bases short and J 1 base short, with 12 bases between. CDR3 sequence reads: CASSFGSANNYGYTF. In DNA form, the CDR3 reads TGTGCCAGCAGCTTCGGGTCGGCGAATAACTATGGCTACACCTTC.

This clonotype was observed a handful of times. The chain couples TRBV7-2 to TRBJ2-1; 11 nucleotides align to TRBD2. This CDR3 region has 13 residues. The junction had 3 bases not matched to a gene; V was cut back by 6 bases and J by 8 bases. Per germline, CDR1 SGHTA and CDR2 FQGNSA. The CDR3 nucleotides read TGTGCCAGCAGGACTAGCGGGACAGATGAGCAGTTCTTC. This codes for CASRTSGTDEQFF.

Concerning this clonotype: A read error is possible here, since a much larger clone lies one base away. This sequence joins TRBV24-1 and TRBJ2-1, with D perhaps being TRBD1 or TRBD2 (7 bases each). The CDR3 contains 18 residues. CDR1 KGHDR and CDR2 SFDVKD come from the germline V gene. V was pared by 2 bases and J by 6 bases, with 22 bases between. The CDR3 is CATSDSRGDSTWSNEQFF. Here the CDR3 DNA reads TGTGCCACCAGTGATTCACGGGGGGACAGCACATGGAGCAATGAGCAGTTCTTC.

Many counts were recorded for this clonotype. This rearrangement joins TRBV27 to TRBJ2-7; 8 nucleotides match TRBD2. CDR3 length: 15 amino acids. After removal of 7 bases from V and 3 bases from J, the junction contained 11 bases not matched to a gene. Germline V gene lookup returns CDR1 MNHEY and CDR2 SMNVEV (reference sequence). CDR3 loop: CASTLRGAGGYEQYF. For the CDR3, the DNA is TGTGCCAGCACTCTGAGGGGTGCGGGAGGCTACGAGCAGTACTTC.

Only a few counts were recorded for this clonotype. The rearrangement links TRBV29-1 to TRBJ1-4; possible D gene TRBD1, 5 bases. The germline V gene has CDR1 SQVTM and CDR2 ANQGSEA. V was pared by 6 bases and J by 4 bases, with 15 bases between. The CDR3 runs 14 residues. Here the CDR3 reads CSVGLGLGNEKLFF. In nucleotides, the CDR3 is TGCAGCGTGGGACTAGGACTGGGTAATGAAAAACTGTTTTTT.

This clonotype was seen at least ten times. The chain combines TRBV7-2 with TRBJ2-1; D is perhaps TRBD2 (5 bases). The CDR3 extends over 15 amino acids. Trimming took off 3 bases at V and 5 bases at J, with 14 bases between the two ends. Germline-derived CDR1 and CDR2 are SGHTA and FQGNSA. The CDR3 DNA reads as TGTGCCAGCAGCTTGGGCGGGTACAGCGACAATGAGCAGTTCTTC. Its translation: CASSLGGYSDNEQFF. The variable domain in full, with the rest retrieved from reference TRBV7-2 and TRBJ2-1, is GAGVSQSPSNKVTEKGKDVELRCDPISGHTALYWYRQSLGQGLEFLIYFQGNSAPDKSGLPSDRFSAERTGGSVSTLTIQRTQQEDSAVYLCASSLGGYSDNEQFFGPGTRLTVL.

The V call is TRBV28, the J call TRBJ2-5; D is uncertain. The DNA end is more similar to TRBJ2-7, so the J call may be wrong. This CDR3 contains 13 residues. Germline CDR1 is MDHEN and CDR2 is SYDVKM. The CDR3 region has the DNA TGTGCCAGCAATTCTGGATTCTCCTACGAGCAGTACTTC. Protein: CASNSGFSYEQYF.

The genes are TRBV7-2 and TRBJ2-1; the match to TRBD2 covers 7 bases. The CDR3 is made up of 18 amino acids. Per the germline V gene, CDR1 is SGHTA and CDR2 is FQGNSA. J was trimmed by 7 bases and V by 4 bases; bases with no gene match: 19. CDR3 loop: CASSSGPAGRALQNEQFF. For the CDR3, the DNA is TGTGCCAGCAGCTCTGGCCCTGCGGGGAGGGCCCTCCAGAATGAGCAGTTCTTC.

This chain joins TRBV5-1 and TRBJ2-3; tentative D call: TRBD1 (6 bases). The V gene's germline CDR1 is SGHRS and CDR2 YFSETQ. V dropped 0 bases and J dropped 3 bases, with 14 bases sitting between them. The CDR3 totals 16 residues. The chain's CDR3 is CASSLEGRQETDTQYF. In DNA, the CDR3 is TGCGCCAGCAGCTTGGAAGGGCGACAGGAAACAGATACGCAGTATTTT.

The chain joins TRBV29-1 to TRBJ2-1, with D possibly called TRBD1 or TRBD2 (5 bases each). CDR1 is SQVTM and CDR2 is ANQGSEA in the germline V gene. Trimming took off 0 bases at V and 2 bases at J, with 11 bases between the two ends. This CDR3 comprises 15 residues. CDR3 sequence: CSVEDRGGAYNEQFF. CDR3 DNA: TGCAGCGTTGAAGATCGGGGCGGAGCCTACAATGAGCAGTTCTTC.

Remarks on this clonotype: Sequence at one end of the junction differs from germline and may be a read error. V is TRBV7-7 and J is TRBJ2-1; 9 nucleotides agree with TRBD1. Looked up from germline, CDR1 is SSHAT and CDR2 is FNYEAQ (reference sequence). The CDR3 totals 14 residues. The CDR3 DNA sequence: TGTGCTAGCAGCCCCCGGACAGGGGACAATGAGCAGTTCTTC. Translation gives CASSPRTGDNEQFF. Using reference TRBV7-7 and TRBJ2-1 for the parts outside the CDR3, the full variable domain is GAGVSQSPRYKVTKRGQDVTLRCDPISSHATLYWYQQALGQGPEFLTYFNYEAQPDKSGLPSDRFSAERPEGSISTLTIQRTEQRDSAMYRCASSPRTGDNEQFFGPGTRLTVL.